This TCR beta chain is from a study of monozygotic twins with inflammatory bowel disease. CDR3 length: 17 amino acids. Germline V gives CDR1 SGHDN, CDR2 FVKESK. Following a re-call of the 5' RACE reads, TCRdb has one entry per CDR3 protein and lacks DNA. The repertoire shows under 150,000 distinct CDR3 sequences; the top ten hold around 2.5%. The origin of this receptor is a human donor with ulcerative colitis or Crohn's disease, or a healthy co-twin of an affected twin (not recorded which). The specimen was blood. The chain has TRBV14 and TRBJ2-1. The CDR3 loop reads CASSPVPRISSYNEQFF.